These T cell receptor beta chains were read from a single sample in a study of a mutant IDH1 vaccine in newly diagnosed glioma. Some clones are missing from TCRdb's copy, which holds only in-frame ones; the method was immunoSEQ multiplex PCR. In the table there are under 25,000 clones, roughly 93% of which are singletons. The material sequenced was PBMCs, taken from a glioma patient treated with radiotherapy, temozolomide or both. These TCRs come from a man aged 40-50 years with glioma. Both conserved end residues are trimmed from each CDR3.

length	V	CDR3
9	TRBV12-5	APNLRQPQH
14	TRBV23-1	ASIRGGQLGQETQY
13	TRBV11-2	ASSASSDLYYEQY
8	TRBV29-1	SVVSRTQY
13	TRBV6-4	ASSDRLASTDTQY
12	TRBV19	ASTLTGNSYEQY
10	TRBV5-1	ASSLGEETQY
13	TRBV9	ASSVSPDRSSPLH
15	TRBV5-6	ASSPGLGGVYFDEQY
12	TRBV19	ASTPSNSNQPQH
12	TRBV30	AWSVIQELRGQY
9	TRBV11-2	ASSSGTQQF
12	TRBV5-1	ASSPTILPGELF
15	TRBV7-6	ASSNELAGGPGGELF
13	TRBV30	AWGPGQALTGELF
12	TRBV27	ASSLSSPNTEAF
11	TRBV30	AWSTGDHDGYT
17	TRBV30	AWSVRNLASAGPDSPLH
14	TRBV9	ASSPAGGRVTDTQY
14	TRBV6-5	ASSYRRWGSRETQY
14	TRBV6-6	ASSYSTGQGINEQF
11	TRBV2	ASSGVVQETQY
13	TRBV7-9	ASSPGIGRFTEAF
11	TRBV2	ASARGAGNTIY
14	TRBV9	ASSPPLGTSDGEQF
11	TRBV7-2	ASSLGQTDPQY
9	TRBV6-1	ASTRQSEQF